The present T cell receptor (beta chain) was sequenced within a study of vaccination effects on CD4 cells after COVID-19. Once cultured for approximately ten days, the cells underwent separation to obtain CD4+ T cells. Two-dose BNT162b2 or mRNA-1273 vaccination was given to participants. Each vaccine recipient was nucleocapsid antibody negative and had no prior SARS-CoV-2 infection. About this clone: No antigen is known for it.

V lost 3 bases and J 8 bases, leaving 10 bases between the germline ends. Germline values: CDR1 DFQATT, CDR2 SNEGSKA (reference sequence). The CDR3 consists of 12 residues. Generated by immunoSEQ multiplex PCR, the TCRdb table keeps only in-frame clones and is missing some. The data hold 47,000 or so clones, with roughly two thirds observed a single time. The sequencing used CD4+ T cells from PBMCs cultured without peptide, collected after COVID-19 vaccination. The sequence was collected from a human donor who received a COVID-19 vaccine. The genes are TRBV20-1 and TRBJ1-4, with D hard to call. Written as DNA, the CDR3 is TGCAGTGCTAGTTCTACAGACGAAAAACTGTTTTTT. It yields the protein CSASSTDEKLFF.